The 9 T cell receptor beta chains in this list originate from one sample, sequenced in a study of blood T cell repertoires in COVID-19 (dated by TCRdb to the early 2020s). Library preparation used the immunoSEQ multiplex PCR assay. TCRdb holds this immuneACCESS table with in-frame rearrangements only. Some clones are missing; in checked studies, unresolved V genes explain under half, and the rest has no known cause. In this sample the table shows 180,000 or so clones, approximately 89% of which occur a single time. In total, the top ten clones hold 2.5% to 4% of the sample. The source material was peripheral blood. The source is a man in his sixties or seventies with acute or convalescent COVID-19.

This chain links TRBV5-4 with TRBJ2-5; 11 bases align to TRBD2. Germline CDR1 and CDR2: SGHNT and YYREEE (reference sequence). There are 15 residues in the CDR3. V gave up 4 bases and J gave up 3 bases; unmatched junction bases: 5. Written as DNA, the CDR3 is TGTGCCAGCAGCCCCCTAGCGGGGGGAAAAGAGACCCAGTACTTC. Translating it yields CASSPLAGGKETQYF.

V is TRBV27 and J is TRBJ2-6, with 7 bases that match TRBD2. The CDR3 sequence is 17 residues long. J gave up 2 bases and V 5 bases, and 9 bases lay outside the gene matches. Germline V gives CDR1 MNHEY, CDR2 SMNVEV (reference sequence). The DNA of the CDR3 is TGTGCCAGCAGTCCCCGGACCGGGGGGACTGGGGCCAACGTCCTGACTTTC. The encoded protein is CASSPRTGGTGANVLTF.

The CDR3 DNA follows: TGTGCCAGCAGTCCTTGGACAGGGACCCCAAATGGCTACACCTTC. Encoded protein: CASSPWTGTPNGYTF. The chain has TRBV28 and TRBJ1-2; 8 bases agree with TRBD1. The germline gives CDR1 MDHEN, CDR2 SYDVKM. The CDR3 loop spans 15 amino acids. The V gene end was trimmed by 5 bases and the J gene end by 6 bases; junction bases not matched to a gene: 11.

The chain combines TRBV18 with TRBJ2-3; D perhaps matches TRBD1 (6 bases). Trimming left V 4 bases short and J 4 bases short, with 9 bases between. Germline V gene sequence: CDR1 KGHSH, CDR2 LQKENI. CDR3 length equals 13 residues. The CDR3 region has the DNA TGTGCCAGCTCACGTACAGGGCCAGATACGCAGTATTTT. It translates to CASSRTGPDTQYF. Full variable domain (rest looked up from reference TRBV18 and TRBJ2-3): NAGVMQNPRHLVRRRGQEARLRCSPMKGHSHVYWYRQLPEEGLKFMVYLQKENIIDESGMPKERFSAEFPKEGPSILRIQQVVRGDSAAYFCASSRTGPDTQYFGPGTRLTVL.

The V call is TRBV30, the J call TRBJ2-3, with 8 bases lining up with TRBD2. V gave up 3 bases and J gave up 6 bases; unmatched junction bases: 5. The length of the CDR3 is 13 residues. Germline-derived CDR1 and CDR2 are GTSNPN and SVGIG (reference sequence). DNA of the CDR3: TGTGCCTGGAGCCCAGGCGGGGGGGATACGCAGTATTTT. This codes for CAWSPGGGDTQYF.

The chain recombines TRBV7-8 with TRBJ2-1, with D possibly being TRBD1 (6 bases). With 5 bases removed from V and 5 bases from J, the gap between germline ends came to 19 bases. Looked up from germline, CDR1 is SGHVS and CDR2 is FQNEAQ. The length of the CDR3 is 16 residues. CDR3 region: CASSTLLGHHDNEQFF. The CDR3, as DNA: TGTGCCAGCAGCACCCTATTGGGACACCACGACAATGAGCAGTTCTTC.

The J gene is TRBJ2-7, the V gene TRBV5-8; D possibly corresponds to TRBD2 (5 bases). This CDR3 is built from 15 residues. Germline V CDR1 and CDR2: SGHTS, YDEGEE. Trimming left V 1 base short and J 1 base short, with 12 bases between. The CDR3 bases are TGTGCCAGCAGCTTGAGGGCTAGCTGGTCCTACGAGCAGTACTTC. This translates into CASSLRASWSYEQYF.

This sequence joins TRBV27 and TRBJ1-6, with 8 bases aligning to TRBD1. V shed 2 bases, J shed 4 bases, and the junction held 7 bases outside the gene matches. This CDR3 region has 17 residues. Germline V CDR1 and CDR2: MNHEY, SMNVEV (reference sequence). The CDR3 bases are TGTGCCAGCAGTTTAACCGGGACAGGCGGTTATAATTCACCCCTCCACTTT. Its protein is CASSLTGTGGYNSPLHF.

V and J are TRBV6-2 or TRBV6-3 and TRBJ2-2; a weak D match, TRBD1 (5 bases). CDR1 and CDR2 from the germline V gene are MNHEY and SVGEGT. The CDR3 totals 14 residues. The ends were cut back, 6 bases at V and 3 bases at J, with 11 bases in the middle. CDR3 coding DNA: TGTGCCAGCAGCCTTCAGACAGACACCGGGGAGCTGTTTTTT. It translates to CASSLQTDTGELFF.